Presented here are 11 T cell receptor beta chains from one specimen sequenced in a study of CD8 T cells in ankylosing spondylitis. A single record per CDR3 protein comes from TCRdb applying MiXCR to the 5' RACE reads. The profile shows around 250,000 distinct CDR3 sequences, roughly 32% of them singletons. The specimen sequenced was blood, either unsorted or a sorted T cell fraction (not recorded which). The receptors were sampled from a male donor with ankylosing spondylitis or in good health (not recorded which).

This clonotype was seen more than once but under ten times. The chain employs TRBV20-1 and TRBJ2-5; 10 bases agree with TRBD1. The V gene end was trimmed by 3 bases and the J gene end by 4 bases; junction bases not matched to a gene: 5. CDR3 length: 14 amino acids. Germline V gives CDR1 DFQATT, CDR2 SNEGSKA (reference sequence). This chain's CDR3 is CSARIGTGAETQYF. The CDR3 DNA follows: TGCAGTGCTAGGATCGGGACAGGGGCAGAGACCCAGTACTTC.

V is TRBV18 and J is TRBJ2-1; 11 positions agree with TRBD1. Germline V gives CDR1 KGHSH, CDR2 LQKENI. CDR3 size: 16 residues. V shed 6 bases and J 3 bases; nucleotides not matched to a gene: 7. The DNA for the CDR3 is TGTGCCAGCTCGCCCCAAGGGACAGGGGGCTACAATGAGCAGTTCTTC. As protein: CASSPQGTGGYNEQFF.

This clonotype was detected only a few times. The rearrangement uses TRBV5-1 and TRBJ2-7; D possibly corresponds to TRBD1 (6 bases). CDR3 size: 16 residues. Germline V lookup: CDR1 SGHRS, CDR2 YFSETQ. With 4 bases removed from V and 4 bases from J, the gap between germline ends came to 21 bases. The CDR3 DNA follows: TGCGCCAGCAGCGGAGCACCCGGGACAACGACTTACGAGCAGTACTTC. It codes for CASSGAPGTTTYEQYF.

CDR3 in DNA: TGCAGTGCGCGACAGGGGGCGGACACTGAAGCTTTCTTT. Encoded protein: CSARQGADTEAFF. The genes are TRBV20-1 and TRBJ1-1, with 10 bases aligning to TRBD1. Germline lookup yields CDR1 DFQATT and CDR2 SNEGSKA (reference sequence). The CDR3 sequence is 13 residues long. J lost 3 bases, V lost 6 bases, and 4 bases had no gene match.

The table lists this clonotype with a few counts. This rearrangement joins TRBV12-3 or TRBV12-4 to TRBJ2-3; D is possibly TRBD2 (6 bases). V was pared by 6 bases and J by 1 base, with 11 bases between. The CDR3 is 14 amino acids. The CDR3 protein is CASRGSGGTDTQYF. CDR3 in DNA: TGTGCCAGCAGGGGGTCGGGGGGCACAGATACGCAGTATTTT.

This clonotype was recorded a few times. V gene TRBV12-3 or TRBV12-4 combines with J gene TRBJ2-1; the D gene is possibly TRBD1 (6 bases). The CDR3 loop spans 14 amino acids. V was trimmed by 4 bases and J by 6 bases, leaving 13 bases between them. The CDR3 DNA reads as TGTGCCAGCAGTTCCGTGACAGGAGGCAATGAGCAGTTCTTC. Its translation is CASSSVTGGNEQFF.

This clonotype was observed many times. The J gene is TRBJ2-5, the V gene TRBV20-1; D is possibly TRBD2 (5 bases). Germline V gives CDR1 DFQATT, CDR2 SNEGSKA (reference sequence). V lost 2 bases and J 0 bases, leaving 10 bases between the germline ends. The CDR3 contains 14 residues. The CDR3 region is CSARLALYQETQYF. CDR3 coding DNA: TGCAGTGCTAGACTAGCCCTTTACCAAGAGACCCAGTACTTC.

This clonotype was counted between two and nine times. The chain recombines TRBV20-1 with TRBJ2-7; 8 bases align to TRBD2. Germline V gene lookup returns CDR1 DFQATT and CDR2 SNEGSKA (reference sequence). With 3 bases clipped from V and 1 base from J, the junction kept 8 bases outside the gene matches. This CDR3 comprises 15 residues. The CDR3 region has the DNA TGCAGTGCTAGGCCGACTAGCGTAGCTTCCTACGAGCAGTACTTC. Translating it yields CSARPTSVASYEQYF.

This clonotype appeared a few times. This sequence joins TRBV20-1 and TRBJ2-6; D not certain. Germline assignment: CDR1 DFQATT and CDR2 SNEGSKA (reference sequence). Trimming cost V 0 bases and J 4 bases, with 4 bases left between them. CDR3 length: 13 residues. The CDR3 nucleotides read TGCAGTGCTAGAGATCCCGGGGCCAACGTCCTGACTTTC. It is translated as CSARDPGANVLTF.

In this sample, this clonotype turned up many times. The CDR3 sequence is CASSPYREEQYF. CDR3 DNA sequence: TGTGCCAGCAGTCCCTACCGGGAGGAGCAGTACTTC. The V and J genes are TRBV12-3 or TRBV12-4 and TRBJ2-7; tentative D call: TRBD2 (6 bases). Trimming took off 5 bases at V and 7 bases at J, with 12 bases between the two ends. This CDR3 region has 12 residues.

The DNA for the CDR3 is TGTGCCAGCAGCACCGGACGGGACACTGAAGCTTTCTTT. Translating it yields CASSTGRDTEAFF. The rearrangement links TRBV12-3 or TRBV12-4 to TRBJ1-1; D not resolved. This CDR3 has 13 amino acids. The germline V and J ends were trimmed by 6 bases and 3 bases, with 11 bases remaining between them.